This entry concerns a single T cell receptor beta chain. Its antigen remains unidentified. No base quality information exists; no much larger clone differs at one position. CDR1 and CDR2 are drawn from the germline V gene: MNHEY, SVGAGI. V trim: 0 bases; J trim: 5 bases; unmatched bases: 3. The CDR3, from cysteine to phenylalanine, totals 16 residues. Only the CDR3 portion is preserved as DNA: 48 bases, with reading frame beginning at the first base. In total, 600 or so healthy bone marrow donors made up the cohort. At the time of sampling, every cohort member was nominally healthy, though immune exposures that went unrecorded were likely present. The donor was CMV seronegative and was included in the group of a few hundred seronegative cohort members. A peripheral blood sample was provided by each donor, and peripheral blood mononuclear cells were used for TCR beta sequencing. Genomic DNA extraction from the blood cell samples was performed with the Qiagen DNeasy Blood Extraction Kit.

Receptor libraries were prepared by the immunoSEQ multiplex PCR assay. A mixture of 60 forward primers for TCR Vbeta segments and 13 reverse primers for TCR Jbeta segments was used in the multiplex PCR. The CDR3 region of rearranged TCR beta genes was amplified from genomic DNA by a multiplex PCR assay. The amplified TCR beta libraries were sequenced on the Illumina HiSeq System as 87-base-pair reads. The source study handled its data this way. A later analysis tallied roughly 80 million unique TCR beta chains across the 666 repertoires, and about 10 million of those chains were shared by two or more donors. To remove PCR and sequencing errors, raw reads were error-corrected and collapsed into unique sequences using a nearest-neighbor algorithm that merged closely related sequences. To assign V, D and J gene segments, CDR3 sequences were aligned to IMGT reference sequences. For a sequence to be retained, a match of at least six nucleotides was required to both a V gene segment and a J gene segment. A rearrangement was called productive if the CDR3 had no stop codons and remained in frame with V and J, and every other rearrangement was called non-productive. CDR3 was defined by IMGT convention, running from the second conserved V-encoded cysteine to the conserved J-encoded phenylalanine. The earlier analysis of 587 of the donors excluded any sequence lacking an unambiguous match to a single V gene segment. An earlier analysis of several hundred of the donors classified V segments as functional when productive rearrangements were above 56.7% and as segregating when the standard deviation between donors was above 5%. A statistical classification framework was built to diagnose cytomegalovirus status from the catalog of TCR beta chain sequences. In a later analysis, V and J genes were assigned by comparing TCR nucleotide sequences against IMGT/GENE-DB human TR gene sequences. A later analysis assigned CDR3 sequences and most-parsimonious VDJ recombination scenarios with the TCRdist pipeline. A later analysis defined each TCR beta chain by its CDR3 amino acid sequence plus V-gene family, and excluded reads lacking a unique V-gene family. As a way to deal with suspected cross-contamination and a sequencing artifact, a later analysis dropped roughly 600 nucleotide sequences that were highly shared and had low generation probability. A later analysis calculated a clonal expansion index for each public chain from normalized within-repertoire ranks of inferred template counts. In a later analysis, generation probabilities were computed using a VDJ recombination model fitted to out-of-frame rearrangements, and the results were checked against IGoR. In a later analysis, TCR-TCR, TCR-HLA and TCR-CMV co-occurrence was scored with hypergeometric tests, and a repertoire-size bias correction was applied to TCR pairs. False discovery rates were estimated in a later analysis by permuting HLA or CMV assignments 20 times. A later analysis grouped co-occurring TCRs with DBSCAN, adding TCRdist sequence similarity when clustering within HLA-allele-positive subsets. Repertoires with fewer than 30,000 or more than 120,000 public chains were left out of co-occurrence clustering, as were about five repertoires with anomalous nucleotide sharing. TCRdb mirrors the immuneACCESS table, restricted to in-frame sequences. Some clones are absent from its copies; in checked studies, under half trace to an unresolved V gene, and the reason for the others is unknown. That table gives V, J and clone size, and the DNA gave D and trimming. Counted in this sample were 150,000 to 200,000 clones; approximately 81% of them appeared once. 1% of the sample is held by the ten biggest clonotypes.

These data originate in a study of cytomegalovirus exposure and HLA in healthy donors (dated by TCRdb to 2016 to 2017). About the study as a whole: In an earlier analysis of under 750 of the donors, 276 Gb of sequence data and 100 million or so unique TCR beta sequences from 180 million or so T cells were reported. Both class I and class II loci were covered by HLA typing, at four-digit resolution. The study used immunosequencing to profile the T cell repertoires of approximately 640 subjects and linked those repertoires to cytomegalovirus serostatus. In an earlier analysis of around 540 of the donors, high-throughput TCR beta sequencing was used to judge whether each TCR beta V gene segment behaved as functional or pseudogenic. The number of typed donors differed by locus: 629-630 for A, B, C, DRB1 and DQB1; some 540 for DQA1; some 590 for DPA1; and some 470 for DPB1. Donor age, sex, ethnicity and CMV serostatus were collected together with the repertoire data. In a later analysis, previously published TCR beta repertoires from about 670 donors were re-analyzed and high-resolution HLA genotyping was added so that TCR occurrence patterns could be studied. In a later genetic analysis, genome-wide SNP genotypes for about 65% of the roughly 700 donors were used, and that subset was treated as a discovery cohort. The study aimed to test whether signatures of past pathogen exposure could be identified by cataloging public T cell receptors. Approximately 300 gigabases of sequencing data and approximately 91 million unique TCR sequences made up an early release that covered 640 HLA-typed donors. Across about 370 genotyped donors of the cohort, an average of about 200,000 unique TCR beta nucleotide sequences per donor were sequenced, and around 20% of those sequences were non-productive. The later analysis used no new phenotypic data to find candidate immune exposures, relying instead on TCR beta sequences and their occurrence across donors. Because of strong linkage in the cohort, 5 or 6 DR-DQ haplotypes were treated as single units for association and clustering. Every discovery cohort repertoire had been produced on one sequencing platform. Along with the approximately 700-subject first cohort, a separate validation cohort of over a hundred different subjects was used. Of the 300 to 400 genotyped donors, 65% to 90% fell in the genetic ancestry cluster associated with self-reported Caucasian donors. To predict cytomegalovirus infection status, the study combined high-throughput TCR immunosequencing, statistical association of individual TCRs with disease status, and machine learning.

The study at large found these results: In the study, some 160 TCR beta chains were listed as associated with cytomegalovirus. In a later analysis, several top co-occurrence clusters were reported to appear linked to parvovirus B19, influenza, CMV and Epstein-Barr virus. According to a later genetic analysis, donors in an Asian-associated ancestry cluster had fewer N-insertions in productive TCRs than the approximately 690-donor mean. The earlier analysis of 587 of the donors excluded approximately 17 rarely observed V segments, including chromosome 9 orphons, because counts were too low. Assigning TCR associations to individual alleles was difficult when HLA alleles, especially DR and DQ, strongly co-occurred. The only immune exposure information available for the cohort was CMV serostatus. Only TCR beta chains were sequenced in this cohort, and the absence of alpha or paired-chain data limited detectable features. Most TCR sequences were seen in very few donors, while some public TCRs were found in many individuals. A later analysis found that HLA-associated TCR beta chains were more clonally expanded and had lower generation probabilities than equally common non-associated chains. In a later analysis, most CMV-associated TCR beta chains were found to appear HLA-restricted, with HLA associations seemingly driven largely by CMV exposure. Sequencing depth was assumed to be roughly uniform across donors in the presence/absence analyses, though that assumption may not hold. A later genetic analysis associated a missense DCLRE1C variant with V-gene and J-gene trimming of TCR beta chains, and an independent cohort replicated the association. An earlier analysis of some 590 of the donors showed that most TCR beta V segments appeared in productive rearrangements either about 87% or about 30% of the time, which broadly matched IMGT annotations. A further reported finding was that TCR beta sequences accurately predicted the HLA-A and HLA-B alleles for most subjects in the first cohort. Some IMGT-functional V segments, including TRBV6-2 and TRBV6-3, could not be told apart with the 87-base-pair reads, so those segments were excluded. A few of the identified cytomegalovirus-associated TCR beta chains were confirmed in vitro to be specific for cytomegalovirus antigens. Specific HLA alleles were associated with around 18,000 TCR beta sequences at a false discovery rate of 0.05 in a later analysis. Correlated functional status among segregating V segments might reflect linkage disequilibrium, but an unknown experimental factor could not be ruled out. A later analysis found that TCR association rates varied across HLA loci, with DRB1 alleles showing the most associated TCRs and HLA-C alleles the fewest. Because some donors lacked HLA typing at each locus, the association tests relied only on the typed subset. The authors suggested that the approach could potentially be generalized to other disease states and immunological phenotypes. A cluster of highly shared sequence variants was judged likely to be a technical artifact of the sequencing pipeline. In both the original and validation cohorts, the classifier was reported to diagnose cytomegalovirus status with high specificity and sensitivity.

Sequencing used PBMCs. This clonotype was sampled from a boy aged 2 to 10 in good health and CMV-seronegative. The V gene is TRBV6-5 and the J gene is TRBJ2-3; 12 central bases correspond to TRBD2. The CDR3 protein: CASSYSPGLAGDTQYF. The DNA sequence follows: TGTGCCAGCAGTTACTCGCCGGGACTAGCGGGAGATACGCAGTATTTT.